The next 14 T cell receptor beta chains were all read from a single sample in a study of control samples from healthy donors and cancer patients. Libraries were prepared by immunoSEQ multiplex PCR; TCRdb keeps only in-frame clonotypes and omits some of them. The sample has roughly 70,000 clones; about 80% are singletons. The sequencing sample was made of blood. These TCRs come from a man aged 50-59 years in good health.

The chain links TRBV24-1 to TRBJ2-3; 7 bases match TRBD2. V lost 1 base and J lost 4; bases outside the gene matches: 7. Germline V gene data show CDR1 as KGHDR and CDR2 as SFDVKD. The CDR3 has 16 residues. Here the CDR3 DNA reads TGTGCCACCAGTGATTTATCCAGGGAGGGTGCAGATACGCAGTATTTT. As protein: CATSDLSREGADTQYF.

The V gene is TRBV5-1, the J gene TRBJ1-3; no clear D. The CDR3 covers 15 residues. Germline CDR1 is SGHRS and CDR2 is YFSETQ. V shed 1 base and J shed 0 bases, with 8 bases lying between them. The CDR3 DNA reads TGCGCCAGCAGCTTGAATACTGTCTCTGGAAACACCATATATTTT. Protein product: CASSLNTVSGNTIYF.

A single count supports this clone. V gene TRBV4-2 combines with J gene TRBJ2-1, with 12 bases that match TRBD2. The trim removed 5 bases at V and 7 bases at J, leaving 9 bases unmatched. The CDR3 has 16 amino acids. Germline V CDR1 and CDR2: LGHNA, YNFKEQ. The CDR3 region is CASSSRTSGTLNEQFF. The DNA of the CDR3 is TGTGCCAGCAGCAGTCGGACTAGCGGGACGTTAAATGAGCAGTTCTTC.

This clone was found a few times. The rearrangement joins TRBV7-7 to TRBJ2-2, with a possible D match to TRBD1 (6 bases). This CDR3 is 15 amino acids long. The V gene's germline CDR1 is SSHAT and CDR2 FNYEAQ (reference sequence). Deletions cut 1 base from V and 1 base from J, with 7 bases between. In nucleotides, the CDR3 is TGTGCCAGCAGCTTAGGGGGACAGAACACCGGGGAGCTGTTTTTT. Translating it yields CASSLGGQNTGELFF.

This clone was picked up one time. The CDR3 loop is CASSLTSGGYNEQFF. CDR3 DNA: TGTGCCAGCAGCCTAACTAGCGGGGGGTACAATGAGCAGTTCTTC. The V and J genes are TRBV27 and TRBJ2-1, with 12 bases identical to TRBD2. V lost 6 bases to trimming and J lost 4 bases; unmatched junction nucleotides: 4. The CDR3 contains 15 residues. Germline V gene data show CDR1 as MNHEY and CDR2 as SMNVEV (reference sequence).

The V and J genes are TRBV5-1 and TRBJ2-4; D is tentatively TRBD1 or TRBD2 (5 bases each). Trimming removed 7 bases at V and 6 bases at J, with 11 bases between. Germline V gives CDR1 SGHRS, CDR2 YFSETQ. The CDR3 length is 12 residues. The CDR3 nucleotides read TGCGCCAGCTCCCGGGACGGAAACATTCAGTACTTC. It specifies CASSRDGNIQYF. The whole variable domain, remainder taken from reference TRBV5-1 and TRBJ2-4, is KAGVTQTPRYLIKTRGQQVTLSCSPISGHRSVSWYQQTPGQGLQFLFEYFSETQRNKGNFPGRFSGRQFSNSRSEMNVSTLELGDSALYLCASSRDGNIQYFGAGTRLSVL.

The V call is TRBV6-4, the J call TRBJ1-5; 8 bases are shared with TRBD1. The V gene's germline CDR1 is MRHNA and CDR2 SNTAGT. This CDR3 is built from 19 residues. V was clipped by 7 bases and J by 0 bases; unmatched bases: 17. The DNA for the CDR3 is TGTGCCAGCAAAGAGCGTCGGACAGGGATCCGATATAGCAATCAGCCCCAGCATTTT. This translates into CASKERRTGIRYSNQPQHF.

CDR3 sequence (DNA): TGTGCCAGCATGGAGGCAGTCGAAAAACTGTTTTTT. Translating it yields CASMEAVEKLFF. The chain has TRBV12-3 or TRBV12-4 and TRBJ1-4; D gene uncertain. The length of the CDR3 is 12 residues. Trimming pared 7 bases from V and 8 bases from J, leaving 11 bases between.

The V call is TRBV5-1, the J call TRBJ1-3; D is perhaps TRBD1 (6 bases). The V and J ends lost 1 base and 0 bases respectively, with 11 bases between them. Germline V gene lookup returns CDR1 SGHRS and CDR2 YFSETQ. The CDR3 length is 16 residues. CDR3 coding DNA: TGCGCCAGCAGCTTGTCTGGACAGAGCTCTGGAAACACCATATATTTT. This sequence encodes CASSLSGQSSGNTIYF.

This chain joins TRBV7-3 and TRBJ2-3; tentatively, D is TRBD2 (5 bases). The CDR3 is made up of 13 amino acids. V lost 3 bases to trimming and J lost 5 bases, with 9 bases between them. Germline V gene sequence: CDR1 SGHTA, CDR2 FQGTGA. This CDR3 is CASSLGRLDTQYF. The CDR3 nucleotides are TGTGCCAGCAGCTTGGGGAGACTAGATACGCAGTATTTT. Supplemented by reference TRBV7-3 and TRBJ2-3, the full variable domain reads GAGVSQTPSNKVTEKGKYVELRCDPISGHTALYWYRQSLGQGPEFLIYFQGTGAADDSGLPNDRFFAVRPEGSVSTLKIQRTERGDSAVYLCASSLGRLDTQYFGPGTRLTVL.

This clone was recorded only once. This chain connects TRBV30 to TRBJ1-4, with 8 bases fitting TRBD1. CDR3 length: 17 residues. J lost 7 bases, V lost 1 base, and 14 bases had no gene match. Germline lookup yields CDR1 GTSNPN and CDR2 SVGIG (reference sequence). CDR3 sequence: CAWSELGTGGMSEKLFF. In DNA form, the CDR3 reads TGTGCCTGGAGTGAGCTCGGGACAGGCGGCATGAGTGAAAAACTGTTTTTT.

The rearrangement joins TRBV19 to TRBJ2-5; weak D call: TRBD1 (6 bases). The germline V gene encodes CDR1 LNHDA and CDR2 SQIVND (reference sequence). The CDR3 loop spans 12 amino acids. V was trimmed by 8 bases and J by 5 bases, leaving 12 bases between them. The CDR3 DNA reads TGTGCCAGTCAACAGGGCTGGGAGACCCAGTACTTC. Protein product: CASQQGWETQYF.

The chain is built from TRBV2 and TRBJ2-7; D is perhaps TRBD1 (5 bases). V shed 8 bases and J shed 3 bases, with 11 bases lying between them. Germline values: CDR1 SNHLY, CDR2 FYNNEI. The CDR3 sequence is 12 residues long. The CDR3 is CASLSTGYEQYF. The CDR3 DNA reads as TGTGCCAGCCTATCAACAGGCTACGAGCAGTACTTC.

This clone has just a few counts. The chain combines TRBV28 with TRBJ2-5, with 13 nucleotides matching TRBD2. The V gene's germline CDR1 is MDHEN and CDR2 SYDVKM. This CDR3 contains 20 residues. J was trimmed by 5 bases and V by 3 bases; bases with no gene match: 18. The CDR3 region has the DNA TGTGCCAGCAGTTTCTGGTATAGTGACGCCGGGACTAGCGGGGAGGAGACCCAGTACTTC. Its translation: CASSFWYSDAGTSGEETQYF.